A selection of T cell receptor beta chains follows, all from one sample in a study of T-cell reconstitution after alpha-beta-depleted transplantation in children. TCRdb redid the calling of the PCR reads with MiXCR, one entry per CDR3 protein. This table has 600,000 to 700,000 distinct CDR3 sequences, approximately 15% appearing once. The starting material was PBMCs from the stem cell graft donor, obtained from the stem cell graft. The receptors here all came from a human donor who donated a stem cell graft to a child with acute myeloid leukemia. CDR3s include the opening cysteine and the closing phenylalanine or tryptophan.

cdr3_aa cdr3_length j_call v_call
CASSLTLQGGEAFF 14 TRBJ1-1 TRBV7-9
CASSYRPGPYSGNTIYF 17 TRBJ1-3 TRBV7-9
CASSPGLARETQYF 14 TRBJ2-5 TRBV7-2
CASSRFTGQNGYTF 14 TRBJ1-2 TRBV7-2
CASSPPGLAGGSSYNEQFF 19 TRBJ2-1 TRBV4-2
CASSERPDNSPLHF 14 TRBJ1-6 TRBV25-1
CSVEDQGAHYGYTF 14 TRBJ1-2 TRBV29-1
CASSQSGIVDPLHF 14 TRBJ1-6 TRBV4-2
CASSQLTGSNQPQHF 15 TRBJ1-5 TRBV4-2
CSAADGVETQYF 12 TRBJ2-5 TRBV29-1
CASSTVLNTEAFF 13 TRBJ1-1 TRBV7-2
CAIRPREDTEAFF 13 TRBJ1-1 TRBV10-3
CASSLAVVDAISTRGYTF 18 TRBJ1-2 TRBV5-5
CASRLLLGSYGYTF 14 TRBJ1-2 TRBV6-5
CSATLTGRLFF 11 TRBJ1-4 TRBV20-1
CSALAGAYNEQFF 13 TRBJ2-1 TRBV20-1
CASSWPDQAGTQYF 14 TRBJ2-3 TRBV25-1
CASSFVSEGEAFF 13 TRBJ1-1 TRBV5-1
CASSRGGGYNEQFF 14 TRBJ2-1 TRBV9
CASSSAGGENYEQYF 15 TRBJ2-7 TRBV27
CSARVFGAEAEQFF 14 TRBJ2-1 TRBV20-1
CASSFGTRTAQPQHF 15 TRBJ1-5 TRBV5-1
CASSFGSLSTDTQYF 15 TRBJ2-3 TRBV12-3/TRBV12-4
CASSYIAWVGEQFF 14 TRBJ2-1 TRBV6-2/TRBV6-3